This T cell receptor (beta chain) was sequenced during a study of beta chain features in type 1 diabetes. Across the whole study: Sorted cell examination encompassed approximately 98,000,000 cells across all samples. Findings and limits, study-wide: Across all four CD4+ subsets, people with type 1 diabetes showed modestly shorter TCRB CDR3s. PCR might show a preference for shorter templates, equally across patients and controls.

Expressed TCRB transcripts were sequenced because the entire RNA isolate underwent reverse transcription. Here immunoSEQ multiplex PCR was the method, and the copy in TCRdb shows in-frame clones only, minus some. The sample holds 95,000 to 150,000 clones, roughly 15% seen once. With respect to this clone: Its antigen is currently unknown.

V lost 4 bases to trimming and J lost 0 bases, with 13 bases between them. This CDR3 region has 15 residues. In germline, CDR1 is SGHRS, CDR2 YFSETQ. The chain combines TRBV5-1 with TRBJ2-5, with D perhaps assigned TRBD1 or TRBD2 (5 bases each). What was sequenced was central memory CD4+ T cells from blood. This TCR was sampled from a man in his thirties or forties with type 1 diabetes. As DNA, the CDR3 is TGCGCCAGCAGCGACAGCGGTTTAAACCAAGAGACCCAGTACTTC. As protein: CASSDSGLNQETQYF. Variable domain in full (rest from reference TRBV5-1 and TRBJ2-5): KAGVTQTPRYLIKTRGQQVTLSCSPISGHRSVSWYQQTPGQGLQFLFEYFSETQRNKGNFPGRFSGRQFSNSRSEMNVSTLELGDSALYLCASSDSGLNQETQYFGPGTRLLVL.